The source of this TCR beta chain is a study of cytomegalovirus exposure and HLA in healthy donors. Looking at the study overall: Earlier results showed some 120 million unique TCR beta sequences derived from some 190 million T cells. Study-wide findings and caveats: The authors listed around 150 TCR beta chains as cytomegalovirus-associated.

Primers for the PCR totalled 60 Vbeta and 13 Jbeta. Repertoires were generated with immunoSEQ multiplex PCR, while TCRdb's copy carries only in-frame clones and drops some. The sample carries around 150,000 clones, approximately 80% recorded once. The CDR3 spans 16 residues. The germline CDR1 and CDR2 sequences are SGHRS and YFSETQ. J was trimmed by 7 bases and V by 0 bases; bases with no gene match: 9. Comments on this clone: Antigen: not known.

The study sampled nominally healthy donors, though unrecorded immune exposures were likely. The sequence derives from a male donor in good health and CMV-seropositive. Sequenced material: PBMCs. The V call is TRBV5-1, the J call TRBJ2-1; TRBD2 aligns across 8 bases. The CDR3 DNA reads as TGCGCCAGCAGCTTGGATCCGGGAGGGCCTGGGAATGAGCAGTTCTTC. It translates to CASSLDPGGPGNEQFF.